This T cell receptor (beta chain) was found in a study of Ad26.COV2.S vaccination and SARS-CoV-2 variants. Study overall: Recipients of Ad26.COV2.S got it intramuscularly, once or twice 56 days apart.

This sample's treatment: about 20 received Ad26.COV2.S at low or high dose, single or two shots; about 5 received placebo; per-sample allocation not given. Sample collection was performed on day 63 after the first vaccine or placebo injection. This clone was observed a handful of times. TCRdb's copy holds only in-frame clones and misses some; the assay was immunoSEQ multiplex PCR. The profile shows around 370,000 clones, about 85% of them singletons. CDR3 length: 10 residues. Per germline, CDR1 GTSNPN and CDR2 SVGIG (reference sequence). The junction had 6 bases not matched to a gene; V was cut back by 8 bases and J by 11 bases.

The V call is TRBV30, the J call TRBJ1-1; 9 nucleotides line up with TRBD1. The source is a person between 18 and 59 years old who received the Ad26.COV2.S COVID-19 vaccine or a placebo. This sample comprised peripheral blood, obtained in a trial of Ad26.COV2.S vaccine versus placebo. CDR3 region: CAGRTGDAFF. CDR3 nucleotide sequence: TGTGCCGGACGGACAGGGGACGCTTTCTTT.